This paragraph covers one TCR beta chain sequence. Generated by immunoSEQ multiplex PCR, the TCRdb table keeps only in-frame clones and is missing some. The sample has 100,000 to 150,000 clones; roughly nine tenths are singletons. The data belong to a study of control samples from healthy donors and cancer patients. V was clipped by 4 bases and J by 4 bases; unmatched bases: 5. The CDR3 runs 15 residues. From germline, CDR1 is SGDLS and CDR2 YYNGEE. The clonotype comes from a man aged 50 to 59 with head and neck cancer. This rearrangement joins TRBV9 to TRBJ2-7; TRBD2 matches 13 bases. Specimen: PBMCs. The CDR3 loop reads CASSSRTSGSYEQYF. In DNA, the CDR3 is TGTGCCAGCAGCTCGCGGACTAGCGGGAGTTACGAGCAGTACTTC.